This T cell receptor delta chain originates from a study of DNA immune sequencing with unique molecular identifiers (dated by TCRdb to 2018 to 2020). Regarding the complete study: gammadelta T cells were enriched from buffy coats using immunomagnetic cell separation, and their genomic DNA was sequenced. gammadelta T cells were enriched from PBMC of about eleven healthy individuals by fluorescence-activated cell sorting. For the enriched versus non-enriched comparison, about 100 ng enriched gammadelta T-cell DNA and approximately 1 ug non-enriched PBMC DNA were sequenced. An ultrasensitive DNA-based TRD repertoire sequencing method using PCR-introduced unique molecular identifiers was developed and validated in the study. The method was checked using synthetic reference molecules and blood samples from healthy people. Healthy individuals were used as donors, and sorted peripheral blood gammadelta T cells were profiled from ten to eleven of these donors.

This clone was detected ten times or more. What this receptor recognizes is not known. Base quality data are lacking; no much larger clone is found one base away. Library preparation employed multiplex PCR. Genomic DNA was amplified with a 32-plex assay using primers for all 8 TRDV and 4 TRDJ genes covering the CDR3. A 12-nucleotide UMI was attached over about 3 barcoding PCR cycles, and a second PCR was then run with Illumina adapter primers. AMPure XP beads were used to purify the libraries, and library quality was checked on a Fragment Analyzer using the HS NGS Fragment kit. The sequencing was run with an Illumina MiniSeq mid-output kit, including approximately 20% PhiX, and 150 cycles of paired-end reads. Concerning the study's data processing: MIGEC version 1.2.9 was used to process the reads, grouping the reads by UMI and building error-corrected consensus sequences. For post-processing, modified scripts from VDJtools version 1.2.1 were used together with the tcR R package. Clonotypes were called again by TCRdb from the public reads via CATT, and duplicate nucleotide sequences were then merged into one entry. These V and J calls originate from TCRdb's pipeline instead of the authors' own analysis. The sample table shows around 5,200 delta-chain clones, and approximately 10% are seen once. Clones ranked in the top ten supply about half of the sample.

Reading the germline V gene gives CDR1 NSMFDY and CDR2 ISSIKDK. From its cysteine to its phenylalanine, the CDR3 spans 23 amino acids. The DNA shown is the 69-base CDR3, in frame from base 1. Trimming accounts for 0 bases at V and 3 bases at J, while the number of junction bases matched to no gene is 26. Findings and caveats that apply to the study as a whole: The primer-based approach cannot detect novel TRD sequences that are not targeted by the primers. TRD repertoire diversity differed among healthy donors, and several donors were highly oligoclonal, with the top 5 clonotypes making up more than half of productive molecules. TRDV2 paired with TRDJ1 was the most common TRD rearrangement among clonotypes in healthy donors.

The TCR sequence derives from a human donor in good health. Sample: gamma-delta T cells enriched from blood buffy coat, or unenriched PBMCs (not recorded which). The rearrangement combines TRAV29/DV5 with TRDJ1, with 13 bases aligning to TRDD3. No J gene is reported in TCRdb; it was inferred here by comparing the DNA with germline. The CDR3 amino acid sequence is: CAASAMGIPIPLYWGIRSDKLIF. The DNA reads TGTGCAGCAAGCGCGATGGGTATTCCTATCCCCCTCTACTGGGGGATACGCTCCGATAAACTCATCTTT.